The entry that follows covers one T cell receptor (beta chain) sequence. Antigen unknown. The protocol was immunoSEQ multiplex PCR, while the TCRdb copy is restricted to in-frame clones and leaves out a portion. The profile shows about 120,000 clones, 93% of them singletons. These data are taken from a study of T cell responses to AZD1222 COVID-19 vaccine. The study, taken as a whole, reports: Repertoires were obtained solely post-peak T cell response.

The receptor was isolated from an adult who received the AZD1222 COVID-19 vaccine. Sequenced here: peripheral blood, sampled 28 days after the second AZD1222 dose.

In DNA form, the CDR3 reads TGTGCCAGCAGCTCAATAGGGGGGGACGGGAACTATGGCTACACCTTC. It is translated as CASSSIGGDGNYGYTF. The chain joins TRBV7-8 to TRBJ1-2, with D possibly being TRBD1 (6 bases). Germline values: CDR1 SGHVS, CDR2 FQNEAQ. Trimming pared 4 bases from V and 2 bases from J, leaving 17 bases between. CDR3 length equals 16 residues.